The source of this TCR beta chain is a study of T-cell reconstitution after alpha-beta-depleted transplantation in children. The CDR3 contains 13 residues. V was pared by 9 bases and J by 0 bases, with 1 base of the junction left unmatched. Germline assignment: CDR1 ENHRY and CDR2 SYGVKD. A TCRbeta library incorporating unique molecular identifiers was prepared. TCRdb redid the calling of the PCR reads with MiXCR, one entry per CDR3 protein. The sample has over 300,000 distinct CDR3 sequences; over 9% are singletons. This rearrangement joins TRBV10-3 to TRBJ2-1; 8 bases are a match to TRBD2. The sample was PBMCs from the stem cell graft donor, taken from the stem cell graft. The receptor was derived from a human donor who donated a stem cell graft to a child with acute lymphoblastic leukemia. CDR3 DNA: TGTGCCATAGGGACTAGCTCCTACAATGAGCAGTTCTTC. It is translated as CAIGTSSYNEQFF.